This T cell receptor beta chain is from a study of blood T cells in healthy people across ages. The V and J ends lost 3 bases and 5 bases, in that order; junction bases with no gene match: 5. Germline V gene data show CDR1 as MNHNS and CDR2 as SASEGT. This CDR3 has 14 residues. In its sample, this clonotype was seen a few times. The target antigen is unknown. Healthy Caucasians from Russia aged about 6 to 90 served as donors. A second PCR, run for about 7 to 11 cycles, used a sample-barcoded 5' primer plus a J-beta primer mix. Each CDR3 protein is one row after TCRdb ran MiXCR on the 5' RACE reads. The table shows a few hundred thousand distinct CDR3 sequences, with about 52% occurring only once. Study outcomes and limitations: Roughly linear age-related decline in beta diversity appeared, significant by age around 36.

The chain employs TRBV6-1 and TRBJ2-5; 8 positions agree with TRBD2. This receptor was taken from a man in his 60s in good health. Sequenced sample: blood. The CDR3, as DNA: TGTGCCAGCAGTGATCCGGGGGGGTGGGAGACCCAGTACTTC. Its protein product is CASSDPGGWETQYF.